A single sample gave rise to the 9 T cell receptor beta chains below, sequenced in a study of cytomegalovirus exposure and HLA in healthy donors. Vbeta (60) and Jbeta (13) primers were used in the PCR. The method was immunoSEQ multiplex PCR; TCRdb's version includes in-frame clones alone and lacks a portion of them. The sample contains about 140,000 clones, about 85% of which appear only once. What was sequenced was PBMCs. All receptors come from a female donor in good health and CMV-seronegative.

The gene calls are TRBV9 and TRBJ1-3; D call uncertain. The CDR3 runs to 16 residues. V lost 4 bases and J 0 bases, leaving 14 bases between the germline ends. CDR1 and CDR2 from the germline V gene are SGDLS and YYNGEE. The CDR3 reads CASSPTSGSSGNTIYF. The CDR3 coding sequence is TGTGCCAGCAGCCCCACTAGCGGTAGCTCTGGAAACACCATATATTTT.

This rearrangement joins TRBV27 to TRBJ1-3, with TRBD1 as a possible D gene (5 bases). Trimming took 6 bases from V and 4 from J, leaving 16 bases between them. Per the germline V gene, CDR1 is MNHEY and CDR2 is SMNVEV (reference sequence). CDR3 size: 15 residues. In nucleotides, the CDR3 is TGTGCCAGCAGCGACATGGGGGGTCCGGGAAACACCATATATTTT. Translated: CASSDMGGPGNTIYF.

This clone appeared a few times. The V gene is TRBV4-3, the J gene TRBJ2-2; D possibly corresponds to TRBD1 (5 bases). Germline loops: CDR1 LGHNA, CDR2 YSLEER. The CDR3 consists of 14 residues. V was trimmed by 4 bases and J by 4 bases, leaving 10 bases between them. The CDR3 loop is CASSPTGATGELFF. As DNA, the CDR3 is TGCGCCAGCAGCCCAACAGGAGCCACCGGGGAGCTGTTTTTT.

J is TRBJ2-5 and V is TRBV4-1; 9 nucleotides align to TRBD2. Germline values: CDR1 MGHRA, CDR2 YSYEKL. Trimming cost V 1 base and J 3 bases; bases outside gene matches: 6. CDR3 length equals 16 residues. The CDR3 bases are TGCGCCAGCAGCCAAGTCCAGCGGGGGGACGAAGAGACCCAGTACTTC. Translating it yields CASSQVQRGDEETQYF.

In its sample, this clone was seen once. This rearrangement joins TRBV27 to TRBJ1-1; tentative D call: TRBD1 (5 bases). V shed 2 bases and J shed 1 base, with 8 bases lying between them. The CDR3 is 14 residues long. The germline V gene encodes CDR1 MNHEY and CDR2 SMNVEV (reference sequence). The CDR3: CASSLTGGNTEAFF. CDR3 DNA sequence: TGTGCCAGCAGTTTAACGGGGGGGAACACTGAAGCTTTCTTT.

This chain connects TRBV4-3 to TRBJ1-4; no definite D call. The CDR3 is 15 residues long. V gave up 4 bases and J gave up 7 bases, with 16 bases separating them. Germline CDR1 reads LGHNA; CDR2 reads YSLEER. The CDR3 DNA sequence: TGCGCCAGCAGCCTCACTAGGGCAGATGGTGAAAAACTGTTTTTT. This gives the protein CASSLTRADGEKLFF.

This clone occurred many times. This chain joins TRBV5-6 and TRBJ2-7; D not certain. Trimming pared 2 bases from V and 7 bases from J, leaving 10 bases between. The germline V gene has CDR1 SGHDT and CDR2 YYEEEE. This CDR3 is 12 amino acids long. The CDR3 nucleotides read TGTGCCAGCAGCTTCAAAATGAGGGAGCAGTACTTC. This sequence encodes CASSFKMREQYF.

The chain links TRBV11-2 to TRBJ2-5; 7 nucleotides agree with TRBD1. Germline CDR1 and CDR2: SGHAT and FQNNGV. The V gene end was trimmed by 4 bases and the J gene end by 3 bases; junction bases not matched to a gene: 2. CDR3 length: 13 residues. This CDR3 is CASSSTGKETQYF. DNA for the CDR3: TGTGCCAGCAGCTCGACAGGGAAAGAGACCCAGTACTTC. The whole variable domain, remainder taken from reference TRBV11-2 and TRBJ2-5, is EAGVAQSPRYKIIEKRQSVAFWCNPISGHATLYWYQQILGQGPKLLIQFQNNGVVDDSQLPKDRFSAERLKGVDSTLKIQPAKLEDSAVYLCASSSTGKETQYFGPGTRLLVL.

The chain uses TRBV5-1 and TRBJ2-3, with a possible D match to TRBD2 (5 bases). Germline values: CDR1 SGHRS, CDR2 YFSETQ. This CDR3 is 13 amino acids long. Trimming removed 2 bases at V and 6 bases at J, with 10 bases between. The CDR3 coding sequence is TGCGCCAGCAGCTTAGGAGGTTCGGATACGCAGTATTTT. Its translation is CASSLGGSDTQYF.